The 18 T cell receptor beta chains below all came from one sample that was sequenced in a study of cytomegalovirus exposure and HLA in healthy donors. PCR involved 60 Vbeta and 13 Jbeta primers. TCRdb keeps only in-frame clones here, not all; method: immunoSEQ multiplex PCR. The top ten hold 3.1% of the sample, which has 150,000 to 200,000 clones, under 80% seen once. Sequenced input: PBMCs. These receptors all stem from a female donor in good health and CMV-seronegative.

V gene TRBV14 combines with J gene TRBJ2-7, with TRBD1 as a possible D gene (6 bases). Germline-derived CDR1 and CDR2 are SGHDN and FVKESK. The CDR3 has 13 residues. V shed 0 bases and J shed 3 bases, with 6 bases lying between them. The CDR3 region is CASSQEQGYEQYF. CDR3 DNA: TGTGCCAGCAGCCAAGAACAGGGCTACGAGCAGTACTTC. The full variable domain, rest sourced from reference TRBV14 and TRBJ2-7, is EAGVTQFPSHSVIEKGQTVTLRCDPISGHDNLYWYRRVMGKEIKFLLHFVKESKQDESGMPNNRFLAERTGGTYSTLKVQPAELEDSGVYFCASSQEQGYEQYFGPGTRLTVT.

This chain joins TRBV9 and TRBJ1-2, with TRBD1 matching over 8 bases. The V gene end was trimmed by 2 bases and the J gene end by 4 bases; junction bases not matched to a gene: 4. Germline CDR1 and CDR2: SGDLS and YYNGEE. This CDR3 region has 14 residues. CDR3 amino acids: CASSVDRAFYGYTF. The CDR3 region has the DNA TGTGCCAGCAGCGTGGACAGGGCCTTCTATGGCTACACCTTC. The full variable domain, completed using reference TRBV9 and TRBJ1-2, is DSGVTQTPKHLITATGQRVTLRCSPRSGDLSVYWYQQSLDQGLQFLIQYYNGEERAKGNILERFSAQQFPDLHSELNLSSLELGDSALYFCASSVDRAFYGYTFGSGTRLTVV.

The chain carries TRBV7-3 and TRBJ2-7; no clear D. Trimming removed 2 bases at V and 1 base at J, with 6 bases between. The CDR3 sequence is 13 residues long. Germline values: CDR1 SGHTA, CDR2 FQGTGA. Here the CDR3 reads CASSLEHSYEQYF. In DNA form, the CDR3 reads TGTGCCAGCAGCTTAGAGCATTCCTACGAGCAGTACTTC.

This clone was observed a few times. The V and J genes are TRBV7-3 and TRBJ1-6; D perhaps matches TRBD1 (5 bases). CDR1 is SGHTA and CDR2 is FQGTGA in the germline V gene. The CDR3 is 15 residues long. Trimming pared 5 bases from V and 7 bases from J, leaving 15 bases between. The CDR3 region has the DNA TGTGCCAGCAGCGCGTCCAGGGCTCGGAATTCACCCCTCCACTTT. It specifies CASSASRARNSPLHF.

This clone has a handful of counts. The chain links TRBV19 to TRBJ2-1, with D tentatively TRBD2 (6 bases). V lost 7 bases, J lost 9 bases, and 19 bases lay in between. The V gene's germline CDR1 is LNHDA and CDR2 SQIVND (reference sequence). CDR3 length: 14 amino acids. CDR3 amino acids: CASTIGAGLSEQFF. The DNA of the CDR3 is TGTGCCAGTACCATAGGGGCGGGACTGAGTGAGCAGTTCTTC.

The chain joins TRBV6-5 to TRBJ1-1, with 7 positions matching TRBD1. Trimming cost V 2 bases and J 5 bases; bases outside gene matches: 11. The germline V gene encodes CDR1 MNHEY and CDR2 SVGAGI. The CDR3 covers 16 residues. CDR3 region: CASSYDDARGATEAFF. The CDR3, as DNA: TGTGCCAGCAGTTACGACGACGCCAGGGGGGCGACTGAAGCTTTCTTT.

The CDR3 bases are TGTGCCAGCAGCGATATTACAGGGGTCGACGAGCAGTACTTC. Translated, it gives CASSDITGVDEQYF. J is TRBJ2-7 and V is TRBV28, with 7 positions matching TRBD1. Germline-derived CDR1 and CDR2 are MDHEN and SYDVKM. V gave up 6 bases and J gave up 5 bases; unmatched junction bases: 10. CDR3 length: 14 amino acids. Supplemented by reference TRBV28 and TRBJ2-7, the full variable domain reads DVKVTQSSRYLVKRTGEKVFLECVQDMDHENMFWYRQDPGLGLRLIYFSYDVKMKEKGDIPEGYSVSREKKERFSLILESASTNQTSMYLCASSDITGVDEQYFGPGTRLTVT.

The chain is built from TRBV27 and TRBJ1-1; no clear D. V dropped 7 bases and J dropped 0 bases, with 12 bases sitting between them. CDR1 is MNHEY and CDR2 is SMNVEV in the germline V gene (reference sequence). The CDR3 is 14 amino acids. The CDR3 nucleotides read TGTGCCAGCAAACCCGCTGGGCTGAACACTGAAGCTTTCTTT. It translates to CASKPAGLNTEAFF.

The chain links TRBV28 to TRBJ2-2; weak D call: TRBD1 (5 bases). Germline V lookup: CDR1 MDHEN, CDR2 SYDVKM. The CDR3 runs to 14 residues. V gave up 7 bases and J gave up 4 bases, with 13 bases separating them. CDR3 nucleotides: TGTGCCAGCACCTCCCAGGGTGGCACCGGGGAGCTGTTTTTT. This sequence encodes CASTSQGGTGELFF.

This chain connects TRBV2 to TRBJ1-4; 10 bases are a match to TRBD1. The CDR3 totals 14 residues. Germline V gives CDR1 SNHLY, CDR2 FYNNEI. V dropped 3 bases and J dropped 6; count of bases not matched to a gene: 1. The CDR3: CASSDGTGDEKLFF. Written as DNA, the CDR3 is TGTGCCAGCAGTGACGGGACAGGGGATGAAAAACTGTTTTTT.

The chain combines TRBV4-1 with TRBJ1-2; TRBD1 is a possible D gene (5 bases). Germline CDR1 is MGHRA and CDR2 is YSYEKL. V was pared by 2 bases and J by 8 bases, with 12 bases between. CDR3 length: 13 amino acids. As DNA, the CDR3 is TGCGCCAGCAGCCAACCCAGGGCGAGAGGCTACACCTTC. It is translated as CASSQPRARGYTF.

The chain uses TRBV30 and TRBJ2-7, with 9 bases fitting TRBD2. The V and J ends lost 8 bases and 7 bases, in that order; junction bases with no gene match: 9. CDR3 length: 12 amino acids. CDR1 and CDR2 from the germline V gene are GTSNPN and SVGIG (reference sequence). The CDR3 is CAGRGGTWEQYF. The CDR3 DNA reads as TGTGCCGGGCGGGGGGGGACGTGGGAGCAGTACTTC. The complete variable domain, with remaining parts taken from reference TRBV30 and TRBJ2-7, reads SQTIHQWPATLVQPVGSPLSLECTVEGTSNPNLYWYRQAAGRGLQLLFYSVGIGQISSEVPQNLSASRPQDRQFILSSKKLLLSDSGFYLCAGRGGTWEQYFGPGTRLTVT.

The rearrangement links TRBV19 to TRBJ1-5; 7 nucleotides agree with TRBD1. V lost 7 bases, J lost 2 bases, and 2 bases stayed unmatched. The germline gives CDR1 LNHDA, CDR2 SQIVND (reference sequence). This CDR3 is 13 amino acids long. The CDR3 protein is CASNRGGNQPQHF. The DNA of the CDR3 is TGTGCCAGTAACAGGGGTGGCAATCAGCCCCAGCATTTT.

The CDR3, as DNA: TGCGCCAGCAGCGAGAAGGGATTAGGGGGAACGAACACTGAAGCTTTCTTT. It yields the protein CASSEKGLGGTNTEAFF. The chain links TRBV5-1 to TRBJ1-1; TRBD1 is a possible D gene (6 bases). The length of the CDR3 is 17 residues. Germline V gene lookup returns CDR1 SGHRS and CDR2 YFSETQ. The ends were cut back, 4 bases at V and 1 base at J, with 20 bases in the middle.

The chain links TRBV15 to TRBJ1-5, with 7 bases fitting TRBD1. The V segment lost 0 bases and the J segment 4 bases; nucleotides outside the gene matches: 3. The CDR3 extends over 15 amino acids. Germline V lookup: CDR1 LNHNV, CDR2 YYDKDF (reference sequence). As DNA, the CDR3 is TGTGCCACCAGCAGAGACGACAGGGCAAATCAGCCCCAGCATTTT. As protein: CATSRDDRANQPQHF. Based on the CDR3 plus reference TRBV15 and TRBJ1-5, the full variable domain is DAMVIQNPRYQVTQFGKPVTLSCSQTLNHNVMYWYQQKSSQAPKLLFHYYDKDFNNEADTPDNFQSRRPNTSFCFLDIRSPGLGDTAMYLCATSRDDRANQPQHFGDGTRLSIL.

As concerns this clone: The sample contains more than one DNA sequence encoding this CDR3. V is TRBV18 and J is TRBJ1-4, with a weak D call TRBD1 (6 bases). This CDR3 has 14 residues. CDR1 and CDR2 (germline): KGHSH, LQKENI. Trimming took 1 base from V and 3 from J, leaving 6 bases between them. This chain's CDR3 is CASSPQGANEKLFF. CDR3 nucleotide sequence: TGTGCCAGCTCACCACAGGGGGCTAATGAAAAACTGTTTTTT.

The CDR3 is CASSPTQQGRGSGANVLTF. The CDR3 DNA is TGTGCCAGCAGTCCTACTCAACAGGGCCGAGGCTCTGGGGCCAACGTCCTGACTTTC. The gene calls are TRBV28 and TRBJ2-6; a weak D match, TRBD1 (6 bases). Germline assignment: CDR1 MDHEN and CDR2 SYDVKM. V lost 5 bases, J lost 0 bases, and 20 bases lay in between. The CDR3 sequence is 19 residues long.

This chain links TRBV11-2 with TRBJ1-5; no clear D. V lost 3 bases to trimming and J lost 0 bases, with 3 bases between them. The CDR3 runs to 13 residues. Germline values: CDR1 SGHAT, CDR2 FQNNGV. CDR3 sequence (DNA): TGTGCCAGCAGCTTCCATAGCAATCAGCCCCAGCATTTT. It is translated as CASSFHSNQPQHF.